This TCR beta chain was obtained from a study of early T cells in non-severe SARS-CoV-2 infection. Study outcomes and limitations: Anti-spike CD8 responses were favored in VDJdb matching, and private and CD4 specificities were missed.

This clonotype turned up a few times. Its antigen is undetermined. In the library, individual cDNA molecules carried attached unique molecular identifiers. TCRdb fed the 5' RACE reads into MiXCR, producing one record per CDR3 protein. The sample lists 20,000 to 25,000 distinct CDR3 sequences; about 5% were seen once. Between the trimmed V and J ends, which lost 5 bases and 3 bases, there was a span of 11 bases. The CDR3 sequence is 13 residues long. Germline lookup yields CDR1 SGDLS and CDR2 YYNGEE. The sample comprised whole blood. This TCR was sampled from an adult who was a healthcare worker with PCR-confirmed SARS-CoV-2 infection or an uninfected control (not recorded which). This chain connects TRBV9 to TRBJ2-5, with a weak D call TRBD1 (6 bases). CDR3 sequence (DNA): TGTGCCAGCAGAGCAGGGGCCGAAGAGACCCAGTACTTC. This translates into CASRAGAEETQYF.